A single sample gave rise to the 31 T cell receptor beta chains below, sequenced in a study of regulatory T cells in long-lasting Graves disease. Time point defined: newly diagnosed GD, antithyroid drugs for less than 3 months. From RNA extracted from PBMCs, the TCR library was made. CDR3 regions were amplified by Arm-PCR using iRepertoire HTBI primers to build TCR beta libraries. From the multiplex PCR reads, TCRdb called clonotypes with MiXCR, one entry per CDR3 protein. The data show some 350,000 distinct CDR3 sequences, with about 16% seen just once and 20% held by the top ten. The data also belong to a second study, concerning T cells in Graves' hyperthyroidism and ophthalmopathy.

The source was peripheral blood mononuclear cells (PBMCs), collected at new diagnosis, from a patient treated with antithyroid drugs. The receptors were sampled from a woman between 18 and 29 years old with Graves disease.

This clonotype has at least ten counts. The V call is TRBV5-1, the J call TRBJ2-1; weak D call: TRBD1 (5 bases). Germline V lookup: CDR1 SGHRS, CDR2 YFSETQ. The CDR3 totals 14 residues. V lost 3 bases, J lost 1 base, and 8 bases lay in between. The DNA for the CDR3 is TGCGCCAGCAGCTCAGGGATGTCCTACAATGAGCAGTTCTTC. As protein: CASSSGMSYNEQFF.

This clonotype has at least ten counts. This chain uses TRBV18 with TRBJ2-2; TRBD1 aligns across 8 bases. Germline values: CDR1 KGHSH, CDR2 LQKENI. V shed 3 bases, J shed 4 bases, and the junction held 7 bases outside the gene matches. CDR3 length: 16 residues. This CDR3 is CASSPSGRGRTGELFF. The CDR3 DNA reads TGTGCCAGCTCACCCTCGGGCAGGGGGCGCACCGGGGAGCTGTTTTTT. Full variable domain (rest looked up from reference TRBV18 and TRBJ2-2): NAGVMQNPRHLVRRRGQEARLRCSPMKGHSHVYWYRQLPEEGLKFMVYLQKENIIDESGMPKERFSAEFPKEGPSILRIQQVVRGDSAAYFCASSPSGRGRTGELFFGEGSRLTVL.

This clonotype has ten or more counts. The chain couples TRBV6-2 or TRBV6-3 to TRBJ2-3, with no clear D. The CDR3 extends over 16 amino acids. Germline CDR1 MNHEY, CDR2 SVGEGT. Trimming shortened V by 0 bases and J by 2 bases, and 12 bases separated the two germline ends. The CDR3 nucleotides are TGTGCCAGCAGTTACTCACCTCCAGGAGCCACAGATACGCAGTATTTT. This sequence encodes CASSYSPPGATDTQYF.

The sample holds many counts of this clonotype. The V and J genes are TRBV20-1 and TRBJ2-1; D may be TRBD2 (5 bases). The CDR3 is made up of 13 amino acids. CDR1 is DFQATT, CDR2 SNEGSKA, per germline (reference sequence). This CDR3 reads CSPADSAYNEQFF. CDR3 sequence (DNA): TGCAGCCCCGCGGACTCAGCATACAATGAGCAGTTCTTC.

The chain's CDR3 is CASNPGVAGTYNEQFF. For the CDR3, the DNA is TGTGCCAGCAACCCGGGAGTAGCGGGAACCTACAATGAGCAGTTCTTC. The V gene is TRBV11-2, the J gene TRBJ2-1; 8 bases match TRBD2. The CDR3 has 16 amino acids. After removal of 7 bases from V and 2 bases from J, the junction contained 10 bases not matched to a gene. Per the germline V gene, CDR1 is SGHAT and CDR2 is FQNNGV.

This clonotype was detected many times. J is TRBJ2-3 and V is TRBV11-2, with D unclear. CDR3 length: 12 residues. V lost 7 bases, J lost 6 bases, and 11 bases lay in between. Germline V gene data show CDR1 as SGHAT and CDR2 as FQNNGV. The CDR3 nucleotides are TGTGCCAGCACCGGCCGCGTGGATACGCAGTATTTT. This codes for CASTGRVDTQYF.

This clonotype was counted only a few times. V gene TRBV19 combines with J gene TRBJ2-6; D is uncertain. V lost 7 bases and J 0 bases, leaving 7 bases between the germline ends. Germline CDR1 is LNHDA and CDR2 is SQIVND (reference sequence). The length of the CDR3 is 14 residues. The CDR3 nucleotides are TGTGCCAGTACCCCCAGCTCTGGGGCCAACGTCCTGACTTTC. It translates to CASTPSSGANVLTF. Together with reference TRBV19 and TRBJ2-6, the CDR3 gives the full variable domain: DGGITQSPKYLFRKEGQNVTLSCEQNLNHDAMYWYRQDPGQGLRLIYYSQIVNDFQKGDIAEGYSVSREKKESFPLTVTSAQKNPTAFYLCASTPSSGANVLTFGAGSRLTVL.

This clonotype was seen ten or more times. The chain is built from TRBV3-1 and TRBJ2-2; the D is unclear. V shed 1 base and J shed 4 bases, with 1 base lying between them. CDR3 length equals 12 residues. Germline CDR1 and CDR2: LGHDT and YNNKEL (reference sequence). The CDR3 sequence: CASSQATGELFF. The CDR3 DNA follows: TGTGCCAGCAGCCAAGCCACCGGGGAGCTGTTTTTT.

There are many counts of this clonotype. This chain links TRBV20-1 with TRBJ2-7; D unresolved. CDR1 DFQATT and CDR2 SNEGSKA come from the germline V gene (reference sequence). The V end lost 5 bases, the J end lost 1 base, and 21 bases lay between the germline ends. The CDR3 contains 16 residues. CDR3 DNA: TGCAGTGCTCGTACGCCCGTGGTCACTTTTTCCTACGAGCAGTACTTC. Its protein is CSARTPVVTFSYEQYF.

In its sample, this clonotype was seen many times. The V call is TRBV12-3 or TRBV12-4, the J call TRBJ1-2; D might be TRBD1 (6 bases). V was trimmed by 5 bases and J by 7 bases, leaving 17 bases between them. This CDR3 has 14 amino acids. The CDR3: CASSPLGRGAGYTF. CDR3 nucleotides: TGTGCCAGCAGTCCCCTAGGCAGGGGCGCTGGCTACACCTTC.

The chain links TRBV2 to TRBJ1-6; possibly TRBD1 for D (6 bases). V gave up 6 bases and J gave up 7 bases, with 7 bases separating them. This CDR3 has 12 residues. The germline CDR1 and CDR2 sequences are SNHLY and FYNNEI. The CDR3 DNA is TGTGCCAGCAGGGGGACAAATTCACCCCTCCACTTT. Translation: CASRGTNSPLHF.

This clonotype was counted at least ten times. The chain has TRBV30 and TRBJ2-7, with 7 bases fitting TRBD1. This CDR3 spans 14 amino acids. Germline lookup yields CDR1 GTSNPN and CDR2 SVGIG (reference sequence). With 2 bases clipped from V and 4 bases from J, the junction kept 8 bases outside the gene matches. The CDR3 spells CAWSSDRVVYEQYF. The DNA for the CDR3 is TGTGCCTGGAGTTCCGACAGGGTAGTGTACGAGCAGTACTTC.

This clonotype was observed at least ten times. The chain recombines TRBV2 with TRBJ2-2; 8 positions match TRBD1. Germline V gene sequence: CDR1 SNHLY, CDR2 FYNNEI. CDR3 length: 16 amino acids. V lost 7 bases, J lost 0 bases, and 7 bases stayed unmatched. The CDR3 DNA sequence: TGTGCCAGCACCTATTCAGGGGGCGCGAACACCGGGGAGCTGTTTTTT. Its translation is CASTYSGGANTGELFF.

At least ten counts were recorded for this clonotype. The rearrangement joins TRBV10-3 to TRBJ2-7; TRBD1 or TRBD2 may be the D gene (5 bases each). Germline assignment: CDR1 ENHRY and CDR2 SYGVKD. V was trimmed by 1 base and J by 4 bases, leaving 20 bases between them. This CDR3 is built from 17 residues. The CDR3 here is CAISEFGRVSGLYEQYF. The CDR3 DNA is TGTGCCATCAGTGAGTTCGGCAGGGTCTCGGGGCTATACGAGCAGTACTTC.

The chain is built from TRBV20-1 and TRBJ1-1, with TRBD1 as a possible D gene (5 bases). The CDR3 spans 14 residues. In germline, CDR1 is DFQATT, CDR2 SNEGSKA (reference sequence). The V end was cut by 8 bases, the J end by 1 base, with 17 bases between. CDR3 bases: TGCAGTTCCCGGACACCGATCCGGAACACTGAAGCTTTCTTT. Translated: CSSRTPIRNTEAFF.

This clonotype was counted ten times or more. The CDR3 loop reads CASRSGISGANVLTF. The CDR3 nucleotides are TGTGCCAGCAGGTCAGGGATCTCTGGGGCCAACGTCCTGACTTTC. The V gene is TRBV2, the J gene TRBJ2-6, with D possibly being TRBD1 (5 bases). The germline V gene encodes CDR1 SNHLY and CDR2 FYNNEI. V was shortened by 6 bases and J by 0 bases, with 9 bases between the two germline ends. This CDR3 contains 15 residues.

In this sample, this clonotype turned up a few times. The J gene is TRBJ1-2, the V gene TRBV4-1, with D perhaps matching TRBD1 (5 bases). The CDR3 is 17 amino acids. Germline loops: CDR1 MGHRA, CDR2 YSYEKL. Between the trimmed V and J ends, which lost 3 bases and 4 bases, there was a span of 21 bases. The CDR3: CASSQFYVGGGVYGYTF. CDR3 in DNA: TGCGCCAGCAGCCAGTTTTACGTTGGCGGGGGGGTCTATGGCTACACCTTC.

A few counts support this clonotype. The CDR3 loop is CASSVRKTSDVATYEQYF. The DNA for the CDR3 is TGTGCCAGCAGCGTTCGCAAGACCTCGGACGTGGCCACCTACGAGCAGTACTTC. J is TRBJ2-7 and V is TRBV7-9, with unresolved D. The CDR3 is 18 amino acids. CDR1 is SEHNR, CDR2 FQNEAQ, per germline (reference sequence). V was clipped by 5 bases and J by 2 bases, with 25 bases between them.

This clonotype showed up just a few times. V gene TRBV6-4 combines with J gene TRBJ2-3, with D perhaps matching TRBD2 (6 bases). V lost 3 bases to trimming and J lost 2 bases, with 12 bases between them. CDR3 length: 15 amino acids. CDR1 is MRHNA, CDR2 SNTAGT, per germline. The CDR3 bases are TGTGCCAGCAGTGAAGGAGGAGGGGACACAGATACGCAGTATTTT. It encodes CASSEGGGDTDTQYF.

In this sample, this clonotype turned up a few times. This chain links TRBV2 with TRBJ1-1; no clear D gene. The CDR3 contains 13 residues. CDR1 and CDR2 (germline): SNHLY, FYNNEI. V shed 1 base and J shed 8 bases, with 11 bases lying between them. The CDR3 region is CASSEGPGDEAFF. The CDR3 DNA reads TGTGCCAGCAGTGAAGGTCCGGGAGACGAAGCTTTCTTT.

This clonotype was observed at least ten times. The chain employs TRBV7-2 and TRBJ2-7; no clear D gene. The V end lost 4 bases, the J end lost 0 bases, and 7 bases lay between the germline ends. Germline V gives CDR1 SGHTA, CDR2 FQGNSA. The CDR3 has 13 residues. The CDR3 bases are TGTGCCAGCAGCTCGTACCGCTCCTACGAGCAGTACTTC. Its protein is CASSSYRSYEQYF.

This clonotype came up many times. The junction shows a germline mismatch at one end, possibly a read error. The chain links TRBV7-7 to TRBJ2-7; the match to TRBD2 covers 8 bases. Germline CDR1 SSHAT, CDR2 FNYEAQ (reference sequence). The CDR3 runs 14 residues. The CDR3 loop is CASSLAGTRYEQYF. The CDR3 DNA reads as TGTGCTAGCAGCTTAGCGGGGACAAGATACGAGCAGTACTTC.

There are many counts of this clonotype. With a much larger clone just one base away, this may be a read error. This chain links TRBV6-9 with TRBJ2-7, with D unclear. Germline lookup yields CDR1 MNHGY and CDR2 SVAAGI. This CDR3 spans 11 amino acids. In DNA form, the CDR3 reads TGTGCCAGCAGTTCCTCCCACGAGCAGTACTTC. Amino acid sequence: CASSSSHEQYF.

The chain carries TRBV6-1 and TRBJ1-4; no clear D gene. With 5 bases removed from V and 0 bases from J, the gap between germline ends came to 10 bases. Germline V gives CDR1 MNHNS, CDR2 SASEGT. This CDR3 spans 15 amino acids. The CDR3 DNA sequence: TGTGCCAGCAGTAGGTCGACACCAACTAATGAAAAACTGTTTTTT. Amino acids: CASSRSTPTNEKLFF.

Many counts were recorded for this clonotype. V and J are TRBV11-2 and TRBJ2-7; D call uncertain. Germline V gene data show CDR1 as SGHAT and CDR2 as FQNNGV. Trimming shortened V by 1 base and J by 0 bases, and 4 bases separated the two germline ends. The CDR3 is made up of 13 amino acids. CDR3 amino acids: CASSLVPSYEQYF. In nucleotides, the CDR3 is TGTGCCAGCAGCTTAGTCCCCTCCTACGAGCAGTACTTC.

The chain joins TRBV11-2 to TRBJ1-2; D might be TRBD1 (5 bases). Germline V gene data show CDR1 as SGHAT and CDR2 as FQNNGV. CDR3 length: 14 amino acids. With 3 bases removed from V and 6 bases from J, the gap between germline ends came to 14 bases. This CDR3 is CASSFGYEGDGYTF. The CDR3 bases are TGTGCCAGCAGCTTCGGATACGAAGGGGATGGCTACACCTTC.

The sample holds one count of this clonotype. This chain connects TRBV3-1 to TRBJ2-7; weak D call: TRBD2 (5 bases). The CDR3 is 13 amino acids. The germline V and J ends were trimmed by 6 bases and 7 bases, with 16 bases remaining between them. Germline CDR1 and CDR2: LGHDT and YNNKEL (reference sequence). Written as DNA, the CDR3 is TGTGCCAGCAGTCGAGACGGGCGGGTAGAGCAGTACTTC. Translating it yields CASSRDGRVEQYF.

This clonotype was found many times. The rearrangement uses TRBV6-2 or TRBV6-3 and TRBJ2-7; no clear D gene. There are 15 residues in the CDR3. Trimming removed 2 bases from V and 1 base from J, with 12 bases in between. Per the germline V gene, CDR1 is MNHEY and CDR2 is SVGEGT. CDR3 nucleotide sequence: TGTGCCAGCAGTTACCGCCGATATGGATCCTACGAGCAGTACTTC. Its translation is CASSYRRYGSYEQYF.

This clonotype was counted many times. CDR3 DNA sequence: TGTGCCAGCAGTCCACGTAGCGGGACTTACACCGGGGAGCTGTTTTTT. Its protein product is CASSPRSGTYTGELFF. This chain connects TRBV6-1 to TRBJ2-2, with TRBD2 matching 8 bases. The CDR3 totals 16 residues. The germline CDR1 and CDR2 sequences are MNHNS and SASEGT. Trimming cost V 5 bases and J 3 bases; bases outside gene matches: 8.

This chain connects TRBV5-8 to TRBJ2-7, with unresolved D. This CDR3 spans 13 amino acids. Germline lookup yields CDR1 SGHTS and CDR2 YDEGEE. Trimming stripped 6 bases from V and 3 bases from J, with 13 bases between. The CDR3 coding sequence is TGTGCCAGCATGGGCATTTGGAGCTACGAGCAGTACTTC. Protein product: CASMGIWSYEQYF.

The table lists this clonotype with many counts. This CDR3 reads CSATDRPATGELFF. The CDR3 coding sequence is TGCAGTGCTACTGACAGGCCCGCAACCGGGGAGCTGTTTTTT. The genes are TRBV20-1 and TRBJ2-2; possibly TRBD1 for D (6 bases). The CDR3 is 14 residues long. V lost 4 bases, J lost 5 bases, and 14 bases lay in between. Germline V gene data show CDR1 as DFQATT and CDR2 as SNEGSKA (reference sequence).